The present entry profiles one T cell receptor (beta chain) with its context. The antigen remains undetermined. Together with a sample-barcoded 5' primer, a J-beta primer mix was included in a second PCR lasting roughly 7 to 11 cycles. Every cDNA molecule bore a tag from a template-switch adaptor containing 12 random nucleotides. MiXCR, applied by TCRdb to the 5' RACE reads, yields one record per CDR3 protein. The data hold 1.5 million to 2 million distinct CDR3 sequences, with about 49% observed a single time. The sample belongs to a study of blood T cells in healthy people across ages. Findings of the study overall: Because donor CMV status was unknown, expanded clonotype changes were possibly confounded. While age rose, TCR beta diversity per million T cells dropped in a roughly linear way.

Germline CDR1 reads DFQATT; CDR2 reads SNEGSKA (reference sequence). J lost 7 bases, V lost 5 bases, and 13 bases had no gene match. The CDR3 sequence is 15 residues long. V gene TRBV20-1 combines with J gene TRBJ2-1, with 8 bases matching TRBD1. What was sequenced was blood. The sequence was obtained from a woman between 35 and 50 years old in good health. The CDR3 bases are TGCAGTGCTTCCCGTACAGGGGGAGTACGGAATGAGCAGTTCTTC. Its protein product is CSASRTGGVRNEQFF.